This TCR beta chain was captured in a study of CD8 T cells in Susac syndrome. Study-level results: The authors acknowledged that the study's TCR sequencing and HLA analysis involved relatively few individuals.

In regard to this clonotype: Its matching antigen is unknown.

Diagnostic criteria for definite or probable disease, in their recently defined form, were met by the patients with Susac syndrome. The CD8+ and CD4+ T cells were negatively isolated, with the TEMRA cells enriched by FACS. Reverse transcription of roughly 0.45 to 1 ug RNA was performed with random hexamers. Amplification of TCR beta CDR3 used immunoSEQ multiplex PCR across 54 Vbeta and 13 Jbeta. TCRdb re-called the immunoSEQ multiplex PCR reads with MiXCR, one entry per CDR3 protein. The sample comprises 80,000 or so distinct CDR3 sequences, about 93% of which are singletons, and about 0.53% rests with the top ten. Trimming removed 7 bases from V and 4 bases from J, with 13 bases in between. This CDR3 has 13 residues. Per the germline V gene, CDR1 is SGHNT and CDR2 is YYREEE (reference sequence).

This sequence originates from a human donor with Susac syndrome. The chain carries TRBV5-4 and TRBJ2-3; the D call may be TRBD1 or TRBD2 (5 bases each). The source material was CD4+ T cells from PBMCs. The CDR3 protein is CASESRGADTQYF. CDR3 DNA sequence: TGTGCCAGCGAATCAAGAGGGGCAGATACGCAGTATTTT.